The 6 T cell receptor beta chains given below trace back to one sample, sequenced in a study of T-cell memory formation after mild COVID-19. TCRdb analysed the 5' RACE reads with MiXCR anew, one entry per CDR3 protein. Counted here are approximately 300,000 distinct CDR3 sequences, approximately 19% occurring once; the ten biggest clones make up approximately 21%. Sequencing was performed on PBMCs or a T cell subset sorted from them (not recorded which). These TCRs come from a man between 18 and 29 years old who had mild COVID-19 (a few samples of this study predate the infection). Cell type and time point are not known.

The table lists this clonotype with a few counts. The chain uses TRBV5-1 and TRBJ1-2, with 7 bases identical to TRBD1. The V gene end was trimmed by 4 bases and the J gene end by 13 bases; junction bases not matched to a gene: 13. The CDR3 spans 13 residues. Germline V lookup: CDR1 SGHRS, CDR2 YFSETQ. The CDR3 is CASSPPERDSFTF. CDR3 nucleotides: TGCGCCAGCAGCCCGCCCGAGAGGGACAGTTTCACCTTC.

V gene TRBV7-2 combines with J gene TRBJ1-2, with D maybe TRBD1 (5 bases). This CDR3 has 14 residues. Germline V gives CDR1 SGHTA, CDR2 FQGNSA. Trimming left V 1 base short and J 4 bases short, with 10 bases between. The CDR3 reads CASSLESGGYGYTF. CDR3 DNA sequence: TGTGCCAGCAGCTTAGAATCCGGGGGCTATGGCTACACCTTC.

The chain links TRBV29-1 to TRBJ1-1; D is possibly TRBD1 (5 bases). The germline V gene encodes CDR1 SQVTM and CDR2 ANQGSEA. The CDR3 length is 14 residues. The ends were cut back, 0 bases at V and 0 bases at J, with 8 bases in the middle. As DNA, the CDR3 is TGCAGCGTTGAAGATGGGGGATTGAACACTGAAGCTTTCTTT. It specifies CSVEDGGLNTEAFF.

The chain recombines TRBV11-2 with TRBJ2-7; the D is unclear. Germline V lookup: CDR1 SGHAT, CDR2 FQNNGV. Trimming took off 0 bases at V and 9 bases at J, with 15 bases between the two ends. The CDR3 sequence is 14 residues long. CDR3 in amino acids: CASSLDAPAPVQYV. CDR3 bases: TGTGCCAGCAGCTTAGATGCTCCCGCGCCGGTGCAGTACGTC.

The chain recombines TRBV5-1 with TRBJ1-1, with D perhaps TRBD1 (6 bases). CDR1 SGHRS and CDR2 YFSETQ come from the germline V gene. CDR3 length equals 13 residues. Deletions cut 2 bases from V and 6 bases from J, with 11 bases between. The CDR3 region has the DNA TGCGCCAGCAGCTTTGGGGGGGGCGCTGAAGCTTTCTTT. This gives the protein CASSFGGGAEAFF. Drawing the rest from reference TRBV5-1 and TRBJ1-1, the complete variable domain is KAGVTQTPRYLIKTRGQQVTLSCSPISGHRSVSWYQQTPGQGLQFLFEYFSETQRNKGNFPGRFSGRQFSNSRSEMNVSTLELGDSALYLCASSFGGGAEAFFGQGTRLTVV.

The chain is built from TRBV7-2 and TRBJ2-1; the match to TRBD2 covers 9 bases. This CDR3 contains 15 residues. The germline V gene has CDR1 SGHTA and CDR2 FQGNSA. V was pared by 3 bases and J by 5 bases, with 5 bases of the junction left unmatched. This chain's CDR3 is CASSFRGGADNEQFF. Written as DNA, the CDR3 is TGTGCCAGCAGCTTCCGCGGGGGGGCGGACAATGAGCAGTTCTTC.